A selection of T cell receptor beta chains follows, all from one sample in a study of beta chain features in type 1 diabetes. Profiled with immunoSEQ multiplex PCR; TCRdb holds only in-frame clones, not every one. The sample records 35,000 to 45,000 clones, almost 65% being singletons. The material sequenced was Tregs from blood. Receptor source: a woman aged 25 to 39 in good health. CDR3s include the opening cysteine and the closing phenylalanine or tryptophan. The D gene is left open where the match is weak. For some rows the clone size is stated as once, few or many, or as a class when expanded; others skip it.

>-|-|TRBJ1-3|TRBV10-3
CAISGQGRGGNTIYF
TGTGCCATCAGTGGGCAGGGGCGCGGTGGAAACACCATATATTTT
>TRBD2|few|TRBJ2-1|TRBV5-6
CASKVRGGLAGVSYNEQFF
TGTGCCAGCAAGGTCCGGGGAGGACTAGCGGGAGTGTCCTACAATGAGCAGTTCTTC
>-|-|TRBJ2-7|TRBV30
CAWSPRDEQYF
TGTGCCTGGAGTCCCCGAGACGAGCAGTACTTC
>TRBD1|few|TRBJ2-1|TRBV29-1
CSVDGTGGHNEQFF
TGCAGCGTTGATGGGACAGGGGGGCACAATGAGCAGTTCTTC
>TRBD2|-|TRBJ2-2|TRBV5-5
CASSPWGGILSGELFF
TGTGCCAGCAGCCCCTGGGGGGGAATCCTCAGCGGGGAGCTGTTTTTT
>-|-|TRBJ2-2|TRBV7-3
CASSLSGTNTGELFF
TGTGCCAGCAGCTTAAGCGGGACCAACACCGGGGAGCTGTTTTTT
>TRBD2|few|TRBJ2-3|TRBV6-1
CATKRGLAGTDTQYF
TGTGCCACCAAACGGGGCCTAGCGGGCACAGATACGCAGTATTTT
>TRBD2|-|TRBJ2-1|TRBV7-6
CASSLRGTSGILADEQFF
TGTGCCAGCAGCCTTAGGGGTACTAGCGGGATACTGGCGGATGAGCAGTTCTTC
>TRBD2|-|TRBJ2-5|TRBV19
CASKSGSGETQYF
TGTGCCAGTAAGAGCGGGAGCGGGGAGACCCAGTACTTC
>TRBD2|-|TRBJ2-7|TRBV5-1
CASSLGASGMTNEQYF
TGCGCCAGCAGCTTGGGTGCTAGCGGGATGACGAACGAGCAGTACTTC
>TRBD1|-|TRBJ1-5|TRBV7-2
CASSLVGTGLSNQPQHF
TGTGCCAGCAGCTTAGTGGGGACAGGACTTAGCAATCAGCCCCAGCATTTT
>TRBD2|few|TRBJ2-3|TRBV28
CASRRTSGSLDTQYF
TGTGCCAGCAGGCGGACTAGCGGGAGCCTGGATACGCAGTATTTT
>-|-|TRBJ2-1|TRBV5-1
CASSLGAGRYNEQFF
TGCGCCAGCAGCTTGGGGGCGGGGAGATACAATGAGCAGTTCTTC
>TRBD2|-|TRBJ2-1|TRBV11-1
CASSGQAGGLSRPFF
TGTGCCAGCAGCGGCCAAGCGGGAGGTCTGTCCCGGCCTTTCTTC
>TRBD2|once|TRBJ2-7|TRBV18
CASSPPPGTSGSSSYEQYF
TGTGCCAGCTCACCACCACCCGGGACTAGCGGGAGTAGCTCCTACGAGCAGTACTTC
>TRBD2|-|TRBJ2-3|TRBV4-3
CASSQAGGAGRGSTDTQYF
TGCGCCAGCAGCCAAGCGGGGGGGGCGGGTCGGGGCTCAACAGATACGCAGTATTTT
>TRBD2|-|TRBJ2-5|TRBV7-2
CASSLGGGPSKEQYF
TGTGCCAGCAGCTTAGGGGGGGGACCCTCGAAAGAGCAGTACTTC
>TRBD2|-|TRBJ2-7|TRBV28
CASSFPGAGGYEQYF
TGTGCCAGCAGTTTCCCCGGCGCGGGAGGGTACGAGCAGTACTTC
>-|-|TRBJ2-7|TRBV7-9
CASSLRDFYEQYF
TGTGCCAGCAGCCTGCGGGACTTCTACGAGCAGTACTTC
>-|-|TRBJ2-2|TRBV29-1
CSVGLPNTGELFF
TGCAGCGTGGGACTGCCGAACACCGGGGAGCTGTTTTTT
>TRBD2|-|TRBJ2-1|TRBV7-2
CASSLARGNLAGVSSSYNEQFF
TGTGCCAGCAGCTTAGCGAGGGGGAATCTAGCGGGAGTTTCCAGCTCCTACAATGAGCAGTTCTTC
>-|-|TRBJ2-2|TRBV7-2
CASSLVPGPNTGELFF
TGTGCCAGCAGCTTAGTTCCAGGGCCGAACACCGGGGAGCTGTTTTTT